Sequencing of this TCR beta chain was carried out in a study of cytomegalovirus exposure and HLA in healthy donors. General study points: Later analysis identified a missense DCLRE1C variant that was linked to TCR beta V- and J-gene trimming. The authors enumerated 164 TCR beta chains as linked to cytomegalovirus. From TCR beta sequences, most subjects' HLA-A and HLA-B alleles were reportedly predicted accurately.

As concerns this clone: The antigen is unknown.

In the PCR, 60 Vbeta and 13 Jbeta primers were used. Sequencing was performed with immunoSEQ multiplex PCR; in TCRdb, only in-frame clones are kept and a portion is missing. The data show 150,000 or so clones, and the top ten clones hold 1.5% to 2%. Germline CDR1 is MNHNY and CDR2 is SVGAGI (reference sequence). There are 14 residues in the CDR3. With 9 bases clipped from V and 1 base from J, the junction kept 8 bases outside the gene matches. The source material was PBMCs. The source of this sequence is a woman between 45 and 60 years old in good health and CMV-seronegative. The chain couples TRBV6-6 to TRBJ2-7, with 8 bases that match TRBD2. CDR3 DNA sequence: TGTGCCAGTCAAGCGGGAGACTTGTCCTACGAGCAGTACTTC. As protein: CASQAGDLSYEQYF.